The rows below give T cell receptor beta chains drawn from one sample of a study of T cells in localized non-small cell lung cancer. Only in-frame clones appear in the TCRdb table, and some are missing; sequencing was by immunoSEQ multiplex PCR. The sample holds 30,000 or so clones, roughly 86% seen once. Specimen: peripheral blood, collected before any cancer treatment. The receptors shown here come from a male donor aged 60 or over with stage I lung adenocarcinoma. Each CDR3 is given with its conserved first and last residue. Each record gives: J gene, V gene, CDR3 protein.

J: TRBJ1-4; V: TRBV6-7; CDR3: CASSYPPGQGSKKLFF
J: TRBJ1-1; V: TRBV27; CDR3: CASSQWGNTEAFF
J: TRBJ1-2; V: TRBV29-1; CDR3: CSATPQGAYGYTF
J: TRBJ2-5; V: TRBV11-2; CDR3: CASSLSAGERETQYF
J: TRBJ2-7; V: TRBV4-1; CDR3: CASSREIAGTSYEQYF
J: TRBJ2-5; V: TRBV6-1; CDR3: CASSEGLSGGQETQYF
J: TRBJ2-3; V: TRBV5-1; CDR3: CASSSSSVDSTDTQYF
J: TRBJ1-6; V: TRBV28; CDR3: CASSPILDNSPLHF
J: TRBJ1-1; V: TRBV9; CDR3: CASSVGQRNTEAFF
J: TRBJ1-1; V: TRBV27; CDR3: CASSLKSRFDDTEAFF
J: TRBJ1-4; V: TRBV30; CDR3: CAWSVPPGKEKLFF
J: TRBJ1-2; V: TRBV19; CDR3: CASSLPADSPSTF
J: TRBJ2-3; V: TRBV11-2; CDR3: CASSLNGGGLSTDTQYF
J: TRBJ2-2; V: TRBV2; CDR3: CASSLTGNTGELFF
J: TRBJ2-2; V: TRBV5-1; CDR3: CASSLLTDTGELFF
J: TRBJ2-1; V: TRBV19; CDR3: CASHGLSSYNEQFF
J: TRBJ2-1; V: TRBV19; CDR3: CASSTITGTPYNEQFF
J: TRBJ2-5; V: TRBV5-1; CDR3: CASSLSGRSQETQYF
J: TRBJ2-7; V: TRBV14; CDR3: CASSQGRSLYEQYF
J: TRBJ1-4; V: TRBV7-9; CDR3: CASGMDPTEKLFF
J: TRBJ1-1; V: TRBV18; CDR3: CASSPAEIVNTEAFF
J: TRBJ2-3; V: TRBV28; CDR3: CASRPGGPPADTQYF
J: TRBJ1-4; V: TRBV5-1; CDR3: CASSQQSPNEKLFF
J: TRBJ1-5; V: TRBV10-3; CDR3: CAISESTENNQPQHF
J: TRBJ2-3; V: TRBV7-6; CDR3: CASSQIQGLGADTQYF